Below are 29 T cell receptor beta chains sequenced from a single sample in a study of PD-L1 blockade in urothelial cancer. Generated by immunoSEQ multiplex PCR, the TCRdb table keeps only in-frame clones and is missing some. The top ten clones hold 8% to 9.5% of a sample with about 35,000 clones, around 33% of them seen once. The source was tumor tissue, collected before atezolizumab (anti-PD-L1) treatment. The source of these receptors is a man between 60 and 75 years old with urothelial cancer.

V gene TRBV11-3 combines with J gene TRBJ2-5; weak D call: TRBD1 (5 bases). The V end was cut by 5 bases, the J end by 9 bases, with 19 bases between. The germline V gene encodes CDR1 SGHNT and CDR2 YENEEA. This CDR3 has 14 residues. The CDR3 bases are TGTGCCAGCAGCCTTCGGGCTACAGGCGGCCCCCAGTACTTC. Residues: CASSLRATGGPQYF. Supplemented by reference TRBV11-3 and TRBJ2-5, the full variable domain reads EAGVVQSPRYKIIEKKQPVAFWCNPISGHNTLYWYLQNLGQGPELLIRYENEEAVDDSQLPKDRFSAERLKGVDSTLKIQPAELGDSAVYLCASSLRATGGPQYFGPGTRLLVL.

This clone occurred a few times. The genes are TRBV18 and TRBJ1-5, with 7 bases that match TRBD1. The V gene's germline CDR1 is KGHSH and CDR2 LQKENI. V shed 3 bases, J shed 3 bases, and the junction held 11 bases outside the gene matches. The length of the CDR3 is 17 residues. This CDR3 is CASSPDRVDRVNQPQHF. For the CDR3, the DNA is TGTGCCAGCTCACCCGACAGGGTAGATAGGGTCAATCAGCCCCAGCATTTT. The variable domain in full, completed from reference TRBV18 and TRBJ1-5, reads NAGVMQNPRHLVRRRGQEARLRCSPMKGHSHVYWYRQLPEEGLKFMVYLQKENIIDESGMPKERFSAEFPKEGPSILRIQQVVRGDSAAYFCASSPDRVDRVNQPQHFGDGTRLSIL.

This chain links TRBV12-5 with TRBJ2-3; D gene ambiguous. The germline gives CDR1 LGHNT, CDR2 FRNRAP. CDR3 length: 12 amino acids. Trimming shortened V by 0 bases and J by 6 bases, and 4 bases separated the two germline ends. The CDR3 loop is CASGLVTDTQYF. The CDR3 bases are TGTGCTAGTGGTTTGGTGACCGATACGCAGTATTTT.

This clone was detected a few times. The chain links TRBV11-3 to TRBJ2-3; weak D call: TRBD2 (7 bases). Germline V gives CDR1 SGHNT, CDR2 YENEEA. CDR3 size: 15 residues. Trimming left V 7 bases short and J 0 bases short, with 14 bases between. CDR3 region: CASTHRGASTDTQYF. Here the CDR3 DNA reads TGTGCCAGCACCCATCGGGGGGCTAGCACAGATACGCAGTATTTT.

About this clone: One end of the junction fails to match germline, which may point to a read error. The genes are TRBV6-8 and TRBJ1-5, with D hard to call. The CDR3 contains 12 residues. Germline loops: CDR1 MNHGY, CDR2 SAAAGT. Written as DNA, the CDR3 is TGTGCCATCAGTTTACCCGATCAGCCCCAGCATTTT. Protein product: CAISLPDQPQHF.

This clone was picked up a small number of times. The V gene is TRBV6-8, the J gene TRBJ2-4; 12 nucleotides align to TRBD2. This CDR3 region has 14 residues. Germline V gene lookup returns CDR1 MNHGY and CDR2 SAAAGT. Germline trimming cut 8 bases from V and 6 bases from J; bases unmatched to any gene: 5. CDR3 residues: CASLAGGQVNIQYF. CDR3 coding DNA: TGTGCCAGCCTAGCGGGGGGGCAGGTAAACATTCAGTACTTC.

This clone was detected only a few times. The chain has TRBV5-1 and TRBJ1-1; D not certain. CDR3 size: 15 residues. V was pared by 2 bases and J by 0 bases, with 11 bases between. Germline values: CDR1 SGHRS, CDR2 YFSETQ. CDR3: CASSLGTRMNTEAFF. CDR3 bases: TGCGCCAGCAGCTTAGGAACAAGGATGAACACTGAAGCTTTCTTT.

The chain combines TRBV9 with TRBJ2-1, with a weak D call TRBD1 (6 bases). This CDR3 comprises 13 residues. V was pared by 0 bases and J by 7 bases, with 8 bases between. Germline V lookup: CDR1 SGDLS, CDR2 YYNGEE. The CDR3 here is CASSVGGRNEQFF. DNA of the CDR3: TGTGCCAGCAGCGTAGGGGGGCGAAATGAGCAGTTCTTC.

The chain carries TRBV11-3 and TRBJ1-1, with TRBD1 identical over 7 bases. Unmatched junction bases numbered 11, after V lost 5 bases and J lost 5 bases. Germline CDR1 is SGHNT and CDR2 is YENEEA. The CDR3 contains 15 residues. The DNA of the CDR3 is TGTGCCAGCAGCCCGGGACAGATCACGGGTACTGAAGCTTTCTTT. It translates to CASSPGQITGTEAFF. The full variable domain, its missing parts supplied by reference TRBV11-3 and TRBJ1-1, is EAGVVQSPRYKIIEKKQPVAFWCNPISGHNTLYWYLQNLGQGPELLIRYENEEAVDDSQLPKDRFSAERLKGVDSTLKIQPAELGDSAVYLCASSPGQITGTEAFFGQGTRLTVV.

This clone has more than one count but fewer than ten. The chain recombines TRBV9 with TRBJ1-5; 8 bases fit TRBD1. V dropped 5 bases and J dropped 6; count of bases not matched to a gene: 10. The CDR3 is made up of 15 amino acids. Germline loops: CDR1 SGDLS, CDR2 YYNGEE. The CDR3 DNA sequence: TGTGCCAGCAGTGGTCCCCAGGGGGCTATTCAGCCCCAGCATTTT. It yields the protein CASSGPQGAIQPQHF.

This clone was seen a few times. X marks the residue encoded by a base that is unread or ambiguous. Here the CDR3 DNA reads TGTGCCAGCAGGGGGGGGTAYTATGGCTACACCTTC. It codes for CASRGGXYGYTF. The CDR3 as a whole reads CASRGGYYGYTF. This chain connects TRBV27 to TRBJ1-2; D may be TRBD1 (5 bases). Germline values: CDR1 MNHEY, CDR2 SMNVEV (reference sequence). Trimming removed 6 bases at V and 5 bases at J, with 10 bases between. The CDR3 is made up of 12 amino acids.

The chain links TRBV9 to TRBJ2-7, with 12 positions matching TRBD2. Per the germline V gene, CDR1 is SGDLS and CDR2 is YYNGEE. The CDR3 runs to 15 residues. The J segment lost 4 bases and the V segment lost 0 bases, leaving 2 bases of the junction unmatched. CDR3 in amino acids: CASSVATSGRYEQYF. The CDR3 DNA sequence: TGTGCCAGCAGCGTAGCGACTAGCGGGAGATACGAGCAGTACTTC.

This chain joins TRBV30 and TRBJ1-5; D call uncertain. This CDR3 has 13 residues. Trimming removed 1 base at V and 4 bases at J, with 8 bases between. The germline V gene has CDR1 GTSNPN and CDR2 SVGIG (reference sequence). The CDR3 here is CAWSGRSNQPQHF. CDR3 in DNA: TGTGCCTGGAGTGGTAGGAGTAATCAGCCCCAGCATTTT.

This clone was detected a few times. The rearrangement uses TRBV4-1 and TRBJ1-2; 7 bases match TRBD1. Germline assignment: CDR1 MGHRA and CDR2 YSYEKL. With V trimmed by 1 base and J by 4 bases, 6 bases remained unmatched. The CDR3 consists of 15 residues. This chain's CDR3 is CASSQGPGTAYGYTF. The CDR3 DNA reads as TGCGCCAGCAGCCAAGGGCCCGGGACAGCCTATGGCTACACCTTC.

In this sample, this clone turned up a few times. The rearrangement uses TRBV5-1 and TRBJ2-5; TRBD2 aligns across 9 bases. The CDR3 loop spans 14 amino acids. Germline V lookup: CDR1 SGHRS, CDR2 YFSETQ. The V gene end was trimmed by 4 bases and the J gene end by 5 bases; junction bases not matched to a gene: 6. Here the CDR3 DNA reads TGCGCCAGCAGCGTTAGCGGGGGTGACGAGACCCAGTACTTC. This translates into CASSVSGGDETQYF.

This clone turned up a few times. At one end, the junction sequence differs from germline, possibly due to a read error. CDR3 DNA sequence: TGTGCCATCAGTGGGACAGGGGAGACCCAGTACTTC. This gives the protein CAISGTGETQYF. J is TRBJ2-5 and V is TRBV6-8; 9 bases match TRBD1. Germline lookup yields CDR1 MNHGY and CDR2 SAAAGT. This CDR3 comprises 12 residues.

This clone showed up many times. This sequence joins TRBV11-3 and TRBJ2-7; TRBD2 matches at 7 bases. Trimming removed 1 base from V and 2 bases from J; junction bases left unmatched: 2. Germline CDR1 SGHNT, CDR2 YENEEA. The CDR3 consists of 14 residues. The CDR3 loop is CASSLVGRTYEQYF. DNA for the CDR3: TGTGCCAGCAGCTTAGTCGGGAGGACCTACGAGCAGTACTTC.

This chain links TRBV10-2 with TRBJ2-5; D possibly corresponds to TRBD1 (5 bases). The length of the CDR3 is 14 residues. Trimming shortened V by 1 base and J by 5 bases, and 11 bases separated the two germline ends. CDR1 and CDR2 from the germline V gene are WSHSY and SAAADI. The CDR3 spells CASSEYAGQETQYF. As DNA, the CDR3 is TGCGCCAGCAGTGAGTATGCAGGGCAGGAGACCCAGTACTTC.

The rearrangement uses TRBV14 and TRBJ1-2; the match to TRBD1 covers 10 bases. V shed 6 bases, J shed 5 bases, and the junction held 6 bases outside the gene matches. Germline CDR1 is SGHDN and CDR2 is FVKESK. The CDR3 contains 14 residues. The CDR3 region has the DNA TGTGCCAGCAGGGGGACAGGGGTTGGGTATGGCTACACCTTC. This gives the protein CASRGTGVGYGYTF.

This clone showed up many times. The chain carries TRBV6-8 and TRBJ2-1; 9 nucleotides agree with TRBD2. Trimming at V came to 0 bases and at J to 16 bases, leaving 4 bases not matched to a gene. CDR1 is MNHGY and CDR2 is SAAAGT in the germline V gene. The CDR3 spans 12 residues. CDR3 loop: CASSYSPSGIFF. The CDR3 nucleotides read TGTGCCAGCAGTTACTCTCCTAGCGGGATCTTCTTC.

The chain combines TRBV29-1 with TRBJ2-1; 8 bases line up with TRBD2. V shed 0 bases and J 6 bases; nucleotides not matched to a gene: 13. CDR1 is SQVTM and CDR2 is ANQGSEA in the germline V gene. The length of the CDR3 is 17 residues. CDR3 loop: CSVEDPYREGIGNEQFF. The CDR3 region has the DNA TGCAGCGTTGAAGACCCCTATCGGGAGGGAATTGGCAATGAGCAGTTCTTC.

This chain uses TRBV19 with TRBJ2-3, with 13 bases identical to TRBD2. The CDR3 spans 19 residues. Germline-derived CDR1 and CDR2 are LNHDA and SQIVND (reference sequence). Trimming at V came to 6 bases and at J to 6 bases, leaving 18 bases not matched to a gene. The CDR3 region has the DNA TGTGCCAGTAGCCGGACTTCGCTACTAGCGGGAGGGCCCGTCGATACGCAGTATTTT. This codes for CASSRTSLLAGGPVDTQYF.

A single count supports this clone. This rearrangement joins TRBV10-3 to TRBJ2-1, with 12 positions matching TRBD2. Trimming at V came to 2 bases and at J to 5 bases, leaving 1 base not matched to a gene. Germline loops: CDR1 ENHRY, CDR2 SYGVKD. The CDR3 has 15 residues. The CDR3 bases are TGTGCCATCAGTGAGGGACTAGCGGGAAACAATGAGCAGTTCTTC. Translation gives CAISEGLAGNNEQFF.

The genes are TRBV29-1 and TRBJ2-3, with TRBD2 matching 8 bases. The CDR3 length is 14 residues. Germline V gene lookup returns CDR1 SQVTM and CDR2 ANQGSEA. V shed 5 bases, J shed 0 bases, and the junction held 4 bases outside the gene matches. The CDR3 here is CSVTSGYSTDTQYF. The CDR3 DNA sequence: TGCAGCGTTACTAGCGGTTACAGCACAGATACGCAGTATTTT.

The chain links TRBV11-3 to TRBJ2-3; 9 bases are shared with TRBD2. Germline lookup yields CDR1 SGHNT and CDR2 YENEEA. This CDR3 has 19 amino acids. V shed 5 bases and J 9 bases; nucleotides not matched to a gene: 24. The CDR3 bases are TGTGCCAGCAGCCCGGGGGGAATAGCGGGGGCCCGTGTGTCAGGGACGCAGTATTTT. This encodes CASSPGGIAGARVSGTQYF. Based on the CDR3 plus reference TRBV11-3 and TRBJ2-3, the full variable domain is EAGVVQSPRYKIIEKKQPVAFWCNPISGHNTLYWYLQNLGQGPELLIRYENEEAVDDSQLPKDRFSAERLKGVDSTLKIQPAELGDSAVYLCASSPGGIAGARVSGTQYFGPGTRLTVL.

This clone was seen just once. The rearrangement uses TRBV28 and TRBJ1-2; the D gene is possibly TRBD1 (5 bases). This CDR3 region has 15 residues. Germline V gene lookup returns CDR1 MDHEN and CDR2 SYDVKM. Trimming cost V 1 base and J 2 bases, with 11 bases left between them. The CDR3 sequence is CASSLLGGFNYGYTF. The CDR3 region has the DNA TGTGCCAGCAGTTTATTGGGGGGATTCAACTATGGCTACACCTTC.

The J gene is TRBJ1-4, the V gene TRBV9; D gene ambiguous. The length of the CDR3 is 13 residues. V shed 4 bases and J shed 11 bases, with 15 bases lying between them. Germline CDR1 SGDLS, CDR2 YYNGEE. The CDR3 reads CASSLLRGGKLFF. The DNA for the CDR3 is TGTGCCAGCAGCTTATTGCGGGGAGGGAAACTGTTTTTT.

This chain uses TRBV4-1 with TRBJ1-6; D possibly corresponds to TRBD1 (6 bases). CDR1 is MGHRA and CDR2 is YSYEKL in the germline V gene. The ends were cut back, 1 base at V and 8 bases at J, with 9 bases in the middle. This CDR3 region has 14 residues. The CDR3 is CASSQGQADSPLHF. The CDR3 nucleotides read TGCGCCAGCAGCCAAGGACAGGCGGATTCACCCCTCCACTTT.

This rearrangement joins TRBV25-1 to TRBJ2-6; possibly TRBD2 for D (6 bases). The CDR3 runs 18 residues. Germline CDR1 reads MGHDK; CDR2 reads SYGVNS. Between the trimmed V and J ends, which lost 3 bases and 0 bases, there was a span of 15 bases. CDR3 in amino acids: CASSDPREQTSGANVLTF. CDR3 DNA sequence: TGTGCCAGCAGTGACCCCCGGGAGCAAACCTCTGGGGCCAACGTCCTGACTTTC. The full variable domain, rest sourced from reference TRBV25-1 and TRBJ2-6, is EADIYQTPRYLVIGTGKKITLECSQTMGHDKMYWYQQDPGMELHLIHYSYGVNSTEKGDLSSESTVSRIRTEHFPLTLESARPSHTSQYLCASSDPREQTSGANVLTFGAGSRLTVL.